The 21 T cell receptor beta chains below were found in one sample sequenced in a study of T-cell reconstitution after alpha-beta-depleted transplantation in children. Unique molecular identifiers were incorporated into the prepared TCRbeta library. TCRdb re-called the PCR reads through MiXCR, storing one row per CDR3 protein. This repertoire shows about 240,000 distinct CDR3 sequences, under 30% found once; its top ten account for about 2.6%. Sequenced here: PBMCs, sampled before TCRalphabeta/CD19-depleted stem cell transplant. The source of these receptors is a girl aged 2 to 10 with Fanconi anemia, due to receive a stem cell transplant.

This chain uses TRBV12-3 or TRBV12-4 with TRBJ2-5; tentatively, D is TRBD1 or TRBD2 (5 bases each). The CDR3 consists of 13 residues. V was shortened by 6 bases and J by 5 bases, with 13 bases between the two germline ends. The CDR3 region is CASSGGQLETQYF. CDR3 sequence (DNA): TGTGCCAGCAGCGGAGGACAACTCGAGACCCAGTACTTC.

The chain joins TRBV20-1 to TRBJ2-3; no definite D call. V gave up 1 base and J gave up 4 bases, with 3 bases separating them. Germline V lookup: CDR1 DFQATT, CDR2 SNEGSKA (reference sequence). The CDR3 has 11 amino acids. In DNA, the CDR3 is TGCAGTGCTAGAGCCTCAGATACGCAGTATTTT. It encodes CSARASDTQYF.

The count of this clonotype is one. Given a much more abundant clone one base away, this may be a read error. The J gene is TRBJ2-1, the V gene TRBV7-2, with D possibly being TRBD2 (6 bases). The V gene's germline CDR1 is SGHTA and CDR2 FQGNSA. This CDR3 comprises 14 residues. Trimming removed 10 bases from V and 3 bases from J, with 16 bases in between. CDR3 protein: CATRGGGNYNEQFF. The CDR3 DNA is TGTGCCACCCGGGGCGGCGGGAACTACAATGAGCAGTTCTTC.

In its sample, this clonotype was seen a few times. The rearrangement joins TRBV12-3 or TRBV12-4 to TRBJ2-3; 11 bases align to TRBD2. There are 16 residues in the CDR3. Germline trimming cut 5 bases from V and 6 bases from J; bases unmatched to any gene: 10. The DNA of the CDR3 is TGTGCCAGCAGTCACATGGGACTAGCGGTTTGGGATACGCAGTATTTT. Translation: CASSHMGLAVWDTQYF.

Details on this clonotype: A read error may be the cause here, since a much bigger clone is one base away. The CDR3 protein is CSVTSDTQYF. The CDR3 bases are TGCAGCGTTACGTCAGATACGCAGTATTTT. The gene calls are TRBV29-1 and TRBJ2-3; D gene unclear. Germline V gene data show CDR1 as SQVTM and CDR2 as ANQGSEA. The length of the CDR3 is 10 residues. The V end lost 5 bases, the J end lost 4 bases, and 4 bases lay between the germline ends.

V is TRBV27 and J is TRBJ1-2; TRBD1 is a possible D gene (6 bases). Germline CDR1 reads MNHEY; CDR2 reads SMNVEV (reference sequence). Trimming removed 4 bases from V and 4 bases from J, with 10 bases in between. The CDR3 is made up of 13 amino acids. CDR3 in amino acids: CASSWTASYGYTF. The CDR3 region has the DNA TGTGCCAGCAGTTGGACAGCCAGCTATGGCTACACCTTC.

This clonotype has ten or more counts. The J gene is TRBJ2-1, the V gene TRBV25-1; no clear D gene. Germline-derived CDR1 and CDR2 are MGHDK and SYGVNS. Trimming took off 5 bases at V and 4 bases at J, with 12 bases between the two ends. The CDR3 runs 14 residues. Here the CDR3 reads CASSPDGPYNEQFF. In DNA form, the CDR3 reads TGTGCCAGCAGTCCAGACGGACCGTACAATGAGCAGTTCTTC.

The chain employs TRBV5-1 and TRBJ2-7; TRBD1 matches at 10 bases. This CDR3 region has 14 residues. Germline V CDR1 and CDR2: SGHRS, YFSETQ. V lost 4 bases and J lost 2; bases outside the gene matches: 3. CDR3 nucleotide sequence: TGCGCCAGCAGCCGGGACAGGGGCACCTACGAGCAGTACTTC. Translating gives CASSRDRGTYEQYF.

The rearrangement uses TRBV13 and TRBJ2-1, with D unclear. Trimming removed 9 bases at V and 1 base at J, with 16 bases between. Germline CDR1 PRHDT, CDR2 FYEKMQ (reference sequence). The CDR3 extends over 15 amino acids. CDR3 sequence reads: CARNPRLLSYNEQFF. CDR3 nucleotides: TGTGCCAGGAACCCAAGGCTCCTGTCCTACAATGAGCAGTTCTTC.

The CDR3 is CASSLGAGTGPSGYTF. CDR3 DNA sequence: TGTGCCAGCAGTTTAGGAGCCGGGACAGGTCCCAGTGGCTACACCTTC. The chain joins TRBV12-3 or TRBV12-4 to TRBJ1-2, with TRBD1 matching over 8 bases. V lost 1 base, J lost 7 bases, and 11 bases stayed unmatched. This CDR3 is 16 amino acids long.

V gene TRBV6-1 combines with J gene TRBJ2-7, with 8 nucleotides matching TRBD1. Germline V gene sequence: CDR1 MNHNS, CDR2 SASEGT. This CDR3 is 14 amino acids long. After removal of 4 bases from V and 5 bases from J, the junction contained 7 bases not matched to a gene. CDR3 nucleotides: TGTGCCAGCAGTGGCCGCCGACAGGGGAACGAGCAGTACTTC. This gives the protein CASSGRRQGNEQYF.

This clonotype was counted ten times or more. J is TRBJ2-1 and V is TRBV12-3 or TRBV12-4; D is ambiguous. V lost 8 bases, J lost 0 bases, and 11 bases lay in between. The length of the CDR3 is 14 residues. In DNA, the CDR3 is TGTGCCAGCCAAGATGCAGCCTCCTACAATGAGCAGTTCTTC. It yields the protein CASQDAASYNEQFF.

The CDR3 nucleotides are TGCAGTGCGGAGACCGGGACCCCGGAAAGCTCCTACGAGCAGTACTTC. Its protein is CSAETGTPESSYEQYF. The chain combines TRBV20-1 with TRBJ2-7; D is possibly TRBD1 or TRBD2 (5 bases each). Germline V gene sequence: CDR1 DFQATT, CDR2 SNEGSKA (reference sequence). The CDR3 extends over 16 amino acids. V lost 6 bases and J 0 bases, leaving 21 bases between the germline ends.

This chain uses TRBV28 with TRBJ2-3; 9 bases agree with TRBD2. Trimming cost V 3 bases and J 0 bases; bases outside gene matches: 1. CDR1 and CDR2 (germline): MDHEN, SYDVKM. This CDR3 is 15 amino acids long. The CDR3 region has the DNA TGTGCCAGCAGTTTCGGACTAGCGAGCACAGATACGCAGTATTTT. This gives the protein CASSFGLASTDTQYF.

V usage is TRBV6-1 and J usage is TRBJ2-7, with D perhaps TRBD1 (6 bases). In germline, CDR1 is MNHNS, CDR2 SASEGT. V shed 10 bases and J shed 3 bases, with 22 bases lying between them. The CDR3 is 15 amino acids. The CDR3 loop is CATRGMGRTYYEQYF. The DNA of the CDR3 is TGTGCCACCAGGGGTATGGGAAGGACCTACTACGAGCAGTACTTC.

The V and J genes are TRBV7-2 and TRBJ2-5; TRBD2 aligns across 10 bases. Germline lookup yields CDR1 SGHTA and CDR2 FQGNSA. CDR3 size: 15 residues. Trimming took 2 bases from V and 3 from J; bases not matched to a gene: 3. The CDR3 sequence is CASSLSGTSEETQYF. The DNA of the CDR3 is TGTGCCAGCAGCTTATCCGGGACTAGCGAAGAGACCCAGTACTTC.

This chain joins TRBV9 and TRBJ2-1; D is possibly TRBD1 (5 bases). Germline-derived CDR1 and CDR2 are SGDLS and YYNGEE. The V end was cut by 7 bases, the J end by 0 bases, with 17 bases between. The CDR3 covers 16 residues. The CDR3 region is CASSGQGFFSYNEQFF. CDR3 coding DNA: TGTGCCAGCTCCGGCCAGGGCTTCTTCTCCTACAATGAGCAGTTCTTC.

This clonotype occurred many times. This chain connects TRBV28 to TRBJ2-4; unclear D gene. The V end was cut by 5 bases, the J end by 4 bases, with 18 bases between. The CDR3 covers 16 residues. Germline loops: CDR1 MDHEN, CDR2 SYDVKM. CDR3 sequence: CASSPYRALVKNIQYF. CDR3 sequence (DNA): TGTGCCAGCAGTCCGTACCGGGCCCTCGTTAAAAACATTCAGTACTTC. The entire variable domain, with the rest obtained from reference TRBV28 and TRBJ2-4, is as follows: DVKVTQSSRYLVKRTGEKVFLECVQDMDHENMFWYRQDPGLGLRLIYFSYDVKMKEKGDIPEGYSVSREKKERFSLILESASTNQTSMYLCASSPYRALVKNIQYFGAGTRLSVL.

This clonotype was seen repeatedly, ten times or more. This rearrangement joins TRBV12-3 or TRBV12-4 to TRBJ2-7; the D is unclear. Trimming stripped 9 bases from V and 2 bases from J, with 2 bases between. CDR3 length: 9 residues. This CDR3 reads CARAYEQYF. CDR3 DNA: TGTGCCAGAGCCTACGAGCAGTACTTC.

The chain employs TRBV5-1 and TRBJ2-5; perhaps TRBD2 as D (6 bases). From germline, CDR1 is SGHRS and CDR2 YFSETQ. The CDR3 loop spans 14 amino acids. Between the trimmed V and J ends, which lost 0 bases and 3 bases, there was a span of 9 bases. CDR3 in amino acids: CASSLDSGEETQYF. Written as DNA, the CDR3 is TGCGCCAGCAGCTTGGATAGCGGAGAAGAGACCCAGTACTTC.

The V and J genes are TRBV28 and TRBJ2-2; 10 bases are shared with TRBD2. Trimming cost V 5 bases and J 3 bases; bases outside gene matches: 9. The CDR3 totals 17 residues. CDR1 MDHEN and CDR2 SYDVKM come from the germline V gene. This CDR3 is CASSPHPGTSDTGELFF. The CDR3 DNA reads TGTGCCAGCAGTCCCCACCCTGGGACTAGCGACACCGGGGAGCTGTTTTTT.